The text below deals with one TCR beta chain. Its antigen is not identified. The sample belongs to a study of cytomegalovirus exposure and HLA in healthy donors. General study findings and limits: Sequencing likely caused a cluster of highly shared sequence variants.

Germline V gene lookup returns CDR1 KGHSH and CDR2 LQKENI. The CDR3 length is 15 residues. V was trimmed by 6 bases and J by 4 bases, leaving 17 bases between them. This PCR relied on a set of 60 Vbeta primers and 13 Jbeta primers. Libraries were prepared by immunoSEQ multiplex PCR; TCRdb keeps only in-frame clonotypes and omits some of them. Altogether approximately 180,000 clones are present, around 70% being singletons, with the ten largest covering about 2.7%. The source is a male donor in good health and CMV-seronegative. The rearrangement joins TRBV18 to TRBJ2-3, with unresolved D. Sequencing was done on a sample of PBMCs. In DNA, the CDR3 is TGTGCCAGCTCCCCTACGGGTAGTATTGCAGATACGCAGTATTTT. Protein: CASSPTGSIADTQYF.